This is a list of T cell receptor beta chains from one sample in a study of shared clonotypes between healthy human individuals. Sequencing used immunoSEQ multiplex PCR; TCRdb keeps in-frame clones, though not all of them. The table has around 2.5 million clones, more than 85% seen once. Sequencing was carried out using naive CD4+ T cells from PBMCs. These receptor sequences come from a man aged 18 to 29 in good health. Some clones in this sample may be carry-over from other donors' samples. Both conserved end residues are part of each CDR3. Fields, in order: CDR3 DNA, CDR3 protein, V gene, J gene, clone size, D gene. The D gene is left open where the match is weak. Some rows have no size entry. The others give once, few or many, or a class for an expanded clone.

DNA: TGTGCCAGCAAAAACCGGGACAGGGCCTACAATGAGCAGTTCTTC; CDR3: CASKNRDRAYNEQFF; V: TRBV6-5; J: TRBJ2-1; size: -; D: TRBD1
DNA: TGTGCCAGCAGCCGTCAAGGGGTGGACACCGGGGAGCTGTTTTTT; CDR3: CASSRQGVDTGELFF; V: TRBV9; J: TRBJ2-2; size: -; D: -
DNA: TGCAGCGCCGAGAACGGGGGCGCTGAAGCTTTCTTT; CDR3: CSAENGGAEAFF; V: TRBV29-1; J: TRBJ1-1; size: -; D: -
DNA: TGTGCCAGCAGTTTGGTATCTAGCGGAATCACAGATACGCAGTATTTT; CDR3: CASSLVSSGITDTQYF; V: TRBV28; J: TRBJ2-3; size: -; D: TRBD2
DNA: TGTGCCAGCAGCTTATCCGGAGGGGCTGAAGCTTTCTTT; CDR3: CASSLSGGAEAFF; V: TRBV7-3; J: TRBJ1-1; size: -; D: -
DNA: TGTGCCAGCTCATCGGGATTACCCCCAGGCTACGAGCAGTACTTC; CDR3: CASSSGLPPGYEQYF; V: TRBV18; J: TRBJ2-7; size: -; D: -
DNA: TGTGCCAGCGGCAGGATGAACACTGAAGCTTTCTTT; CDR3: CASGRMNTEAFF; V: TRBV2; J: TRBJ1-1; size: -; D: -
DNA: TGTGCCAGCAGGGAGAGGACCCAGGGGGGACCCCACTTT; CDR3: CASRERTQGGPHF; V: TRBV6-1; J: TRBJ1-6; size: once; D: TRBD1
DNA: TGTGCCAGCAGTCTTAGCGGGAGCGCCTACAATGAGCAGTTCTTC; CDR3: CASSLSGSAYNEQFF; V: TRBV11-2; J: TRBJ2-1; size: -; D: TRBD2
DNA: TGTGCCAGCTCACCGGCGGGAAACACCATATATTTT; CDR3: CASSPAGNTIYF; V: TRBV18; J: TRBJ1-3; size: -; D: -